One sample yielded the 9 T cell receptor beta chains listed below, sequenced in a study of T-cell reconstitution after alpha-beta-depleted transplantation in children. Unique molecular identifiers were built into the TCRbeta library. TCRdb recomputed calls from the PCR reads with MiXCR, one row per CDR3 protein. The sample has 200,000 to 250,000 distinct CDR3 sequences, around 13% seen once. The sample here was PBMCs from the stem cell graft donor, taken from the stem cell graft. The receptor set was obtained from a human donor who donated a stem cell graft to a child with acute lymphoblastic leukemia.

The table lists this clonotype with many counts. The chain links TRBV29-1 to TRBJ2-7, with D perhaps matching TRBD1 (5 bases). There are 12 residues in the CDR3. The germline V gene has CDR1 SQVTM and CDR2 ANQGSEA. The V end was cut by 6 bases, the J end by 5 bases, with 14 bases between. CDR3: CSVPQGLHEQYF. The CDR3, as DNA: TGCAGCGTCCCCCAGGGATTACACGAGCAGTACTTC.

There are many counts of this clonotype. The rearrangement links TRBV27 to TRBJ1-1; 7 positions agree with TRBD1. Germline V gene lookup returns CDR1 MNHEY and CDR2 SMNVEV (reference sequence). CDR3 length equals 17 residues. Germline trimming cut 2 bases from V and 0 bases from J; bases unmatched to any gene: 9. This chain's CDR3 is CASSLSPRQGVNTEAFF. DNA for the CDR3: TGTGCCAGCAGTTTAAGCCCCCGACAGGGAGTGAACACTGAAGCTTTCTTT.

In its sample, this clonotype was seen many times. The CDR3 nucleotides read TGTGCCAGCTCGACAGGGGAAAGCAATCAGCCCCAGCATTTT. Residues: CASSTGESNQPQHF. The chain joins TRBV6-2 or TRBV6-3 to TRBJ1-5; 8 positions match TRBD1. The CDR3 runs to 14 residues. Germline V gene data show CDR1 as MNHEY and CDR2 as SVGEGT. V shed 8 bases and J 1 base; nucleotides not matched to a gene: 4.

The rearrangement uses TRBV6-2 or TRBV6-3 and TRBJ2-7; 10 bases are a match to TRBD2. CDR3 length: 16 amino acids. Trimming cost V 0 bases and J 2 bases; bases outside gene matches: 4. Germline V lookup: CDR1 MNHEY, CDR2 SVGEGT. The CDR3: CASSYSLLAGTYEQYF. In DNA form, the CDR3 reads TGTGCCAGCAGTTACTCGTTACTAGCGGGGACCTACGAGCAGTACTTC.

In its sample, this clonotype was seen a few times. The V call is TRBV3-1, the J call TRBJ2-5; TRBD2 agrees at 7 bases. The CDR3 totals 14 residues. Germline V gene lookup returns CDR1 LGHDT and CDR2 YNNKEL (reference sequence). V lost 0 bases and J lost 5; bases outside the gene matches: 3. Here the CDR3 reads CASSQEGLRETQYF. CDR3 sequence (DNA): TGTGCCAGCAGCCAAGAGGGACTACGGGAGACCCAGTACTTC.

The V and J genes are TRBV7-2 and TRBJ2-6; perhaps TRBD2 as D (5 bases). CDR3 length: 17 residues. Germline CDR1 and CDR2: SGHTA and FQGNSA. Trimming took 1 base from V and 4 from J, leaving 14 bases between them. CDR3: CASSLVGWGAGANVLTF. The CDR3 DNA is TGTGCCAGCAGCTTAGTCGGTTGGGGAGCGGGGGCCAACGTCCTGACTTTC.

On this clonotype itself: A read error may explain this, as a much larger clone is one base away. The V call is TRBV21-1, the J call TRBJ2-3; the D call of TRBD1 is as the table states it, not checked on the DNA. TRBV21-1 is labeled a pseudogene. The CDR3 contains 14 residues. The CDR3 is CACSTDRHTDTQYF. In DNA form, the CDR3 reads TGTGCCTGCAGCACCGACAGGCACACAGATACGCAGTATTTT.

This clonotype has a count of ten or more. The rearrangement uses TRBV7-2 and TRBJ2-3; D perhaps matches TRBD2 (5 bases). In germline, CDR1 is SGHTA, CDR2 FQGNSA. CDR3 length: 16 amino acids. Trimming cost V 5 bases and J 0 bases, with 15 bases left between them. CDR3 nucleotide sequence: TGTGCCAGCAGCCCAGGAGTTAGCGCTAGCACAGATACGCAGTATTTT. This gives the protein CASSPGVSASTDTQYF.

This clonotype was picked up many times. The chain carries TRBV6-2 or TRBV6-3 and TRBJ1-5, with TRBD1 matching over 8 bases. CDR1 and CDR2 from the germline V gene are MNHEY and SVGEGT. J was trimmed by 1 base and V by 0 bases; bases with no gene match: 5. The CDR3 contains 17 residues. The CDR3 region has the DNA TGTGCCAGCAGTTACTCCTGGCAGGGGGCCAGCAATCAGCCCCAGCATTTT. Translating gives CASSYSWQGASNQPQHF.